This is a list of T cell receptor beta chains from one sample in a study of cytotoxic CD8 clonotypes in ibrutinib-treated CLL. Sequencing used immunoSEQ multiplex PCR; TCRdb keeps in-frame clones, though not all of them. The table lists about 76,000 clones, over 80% of them singletons. The sequencing used PBMCs, collected after 24 months of ibrutinib treatment. These TCRs come from a human donor with chronic lymphocytic leukemia. The CDR3 runs from the conserved cysteine through the conserved F or W. D genes are given only for firm matches. Clone size is not always given. Where it is, it says once, few, many or a class for expanded clones.

. | . | TRBJ2-7 | TRBV29-1 | TGCAGCGTTCAAGCCGGGACGGGGGTTACCTACGAGCAGTACTTC | CSVQAGTGVTYEQYF
TRBD1 | . | TRBJ2-7 | TRBV9 | TGTGCCAGTCTCCATTCCCCGGACAGGTGTTTCTACGAGCAGTACTTC | CASLHSPDRCFYEQYF
TRBD1 | . | TRBJ1-2 | TRBV5-4 | TGTGCCAGCAGCCCCGGGACAGGGGTGTTTGGCTACACCTTC | CASSPGTGVFGYTF
. | . | TRBJ1-1 | TRBV7-3 | TGTGCCAGCAGCTTAAGTGGGGGACTGAACACTGAAGCTTTCTTT | CASSLSGGLNTEAFF
. | . | TRBJ1-2 | TRBV29-1 | TGCAGCGTATGGGGCGGGGAGTCTGGCTACACCTTC | CSVWGGESGYTF
. | . | TRBJ2-3 | TRBV19 | TGTGCCAGTAGTAGGGACTGGAACACAGATACGCAGTATTTT | CASSRDWNTDTQYF
. | . | TRBJ1-1 | TRBV12-2 | TGTGCAAGTCGCTTAGAGACGGTTAGGAACAAAGCCAACTACATGAACACTGAAGCTTTCTTT | CASRLETVRNKANYMNTEAFF
. | . | TRBJ1-1 | TRBV2 | TGTGCCAGCAGGGTACAGAACATGAACACTGAAGCTTTCTTT | CASRVQNMNTEAFF
. | . | TRBJ2-7 | TRBV20-1 | TGCAGTAGCGGCTCCTACGAGCAGTACTTC | CSSGSYEQYF
TRBD2 | once | TRBJ2-1 | TRBV2 | TGTGCCAGCAGTGAAAGGGCGGGAGGGCCAGATGAGCAGTTCTTC | CASSERAGGPDEQFF
. | . | TRBJ2-3 | TRBV18 | TGTGCCAGCTCAACCACTAGGACTAGCACAGATACGCAGTATTTT | CASSTTRTSTDTQYF
. | . | TRBJ1-2 | TRBV28 | TGTGCCAGCAGTTTACCACAGGACTATGGCTACACCTTC | CASSLPQDYGYTF
. | . | TRBJ2-2 | TRBV18 | TGTGCCACCCCCAGTCTCGGGACTTTTAACACCGGGGAGCTGTTTTTT | CATPSLGTFNTGELFF
TRBD1 | . | TRBJ2-2 | TRBV11-3 | TGTGCCAGCAGCGACCCGGGACAGGGAGGCACCGGGGAGCTGTTTTTT | CASSDPGQGGTGELFF
TRBD2 | . | TRBJ2-1 | TRBV10-3 | TGTGCCATCAGCCCAACTAGCGGACTTTACAATGAGCAGTTCTTC | CAISPTSGLYNEQFF
. | . | TRBJ2-3 | TRBV28 | TGTGCCAGCAGTCGACCTACGGTGGCAGATACGCAGTATTTT | CASSRPTVADTQYF
. | . | TRBJ2-3 | TRBV18 | TGTGCCAGCTCACTCTATACTAGCACAGATACGCAGTATTTT | CASSLYTSTDTQYF
. | . | TRBJ2-3 | TRBV5-4 | TGTGCCAGCAGCCAAACAGGGCCCGATACGCAGTATTTT | CASSQTGPDTQYF
. | . | TRBJ1-5 | TRBV18 | TGTGCCAGCTCACCGGATAGCAATCAGCCCCAGCATTTT | CASSPDSNQPQHF
TRBD1 | . | TRBJ1-1 | TRBV28 | TGTGCCAGCAATCGTGCTCCGGGACAGGGGGCGCATAACACTGAAGCTTTCTTT | CASNRAPGQGAHNTEAFF
TRBD2 | . | TRBJ2-1 | TRBV9 | TGTGCCAGCAGCGTAGTGGCGGGAGGGCTCAATGAGCAGTTCTTC | CASSVVAGGLNEQFF
. | once | TRBJ2-7 | TRBV18 | TGTGCCAGCTCACCAAGTCAGACGGGCCCCTACGAGCAGTACTTC | CASSPSQTGPYEQYF
. | few | TRBJ2-1 | TRBV5-1 | TGCGCCAGCAGCTTTACCGGGACCCTAGGCAATGAGCAGTTCTTC | CASSFTGTLGNEQFF
. | . | TRBJ2-7 | TRBV5-1 | TGCGCCAGCAGCTACCGGGGAAGGGCCTACGAGCAGTACTTC | CASSYRGRAYEQYF
TRBD1 | . | TRBJ1-2 | TRBV6-1 | TGTGCCAGCAGTGACCACAGGGGGGTAGGCTATGGCTACACCTTC | CASSDHRGVGYGYTF
TRBD2 | . | TRBJ2-3 | TRBV9 | TGTGCCAGCAGCGCGAGGCGGACTAGCGGGATCTCAGATACGCAGTATTTT | CASSARRTSGISDTQYF
TRBD2 | few | TRBJ2-3 | TRBV27 | TGTGCCAGCAGATCTTGGGGGCGGCTAGCGGGAGGCACAGATACGCAGTATTTT | CASRSWGRLAGGTDTQYF
TRBD2 | . | TRBJ2-1 | TRBV29-1 | TGCAGCTCCCGCACTGGACTAGCGGGAACCCATGAGCAGTTCTTC | CSSRTGLAGTHEQFF
. | . | TRBJ1-3 | TRBV5-1 | TGCGCCAGCAGCCTGGGGGGGACACGCTCTGGAAACACCATATATTTT | CASSLGGTRSGNTIYF
. | . | TRBJ2-1 | TRBV5-4 | TGTGCCAGCAGCTTGAATGGGCCCAGAGGCTACAATGAGCAGTTCTTC | CASSLNGPRGYNEQFF
TRBD1 | few | TRBJ1-4 | TRBV5-1 | TGCGCCAGCAGCTTACGGACAGGGGGAAAACTGTTTTTT | CASSLRTGGKLFF
. | . | TRBJ2-2 | TRBV11-2 | TGTGCCAGCAGCTTTCGTCAGGGCGCCTCCGGCACCGGGGAGCTGTTTTTT | CASSFRQGASGTGELFF
. | . | TRBJ2-1 | TRBV11-2 | TGTGCCAGCAGCCCCCGGTTTAGCTCCTACAATGAGCAGTTCTTC | CASSPRFSSYNEQFF
. | . | TRBJ2-1 | TRBV5-4 | TGTGCCAGCAGCTTGCGACTAGACCACACCGGGGTGAATGAGCAGTTCTTC | CASSLRLDHTGVNEQFF
TRBD2 | . | TRBJ2-1 | TRBV5-4 | TGTGCCAGCAGCCCGGGGACTAGCGGGACATACAATGAGCAGTTCTTC | CASSPGTSGTYNEQFF
. | . | TRBJ2-7 | TRBV4-3 | TGCGCCAGCAGCCAAGTTTACGGCAGCTACGAGCAGTACTTC | CASSQVYGSYEQYF
. | . | TRBJ2-1 | TRBV4-1 | TGCGCCAGCAGCCAAGTCGACCAGCGGGAGCAGTTCTTC | CASSQVDQREQFF
TRBD1 | . | TRBJ2-2 | TRBV27 | TGTGCCAGCAGTATCCCCTCGGACAGGGGCCCCGGGGAGCTGTTTTTT | CASSIPSDRGPGELFF
. | . | TRBJ1-5 | TRBV30 | TGTGCCTGGAGTCCGCGGAGGGGGTTTAACAATCAGCCCCAGCATTTT | CAWSPRRGFNNQPQHF
. | . | TRBJ2-7 | TRBV28 | TGTGCCAGCAGCCCCCCCCAAGGGCTCGGGTACTTC | CASSPPQGLGYF
. | . | TRBJ2-2 | TRBV18 | TGTGCCAGCACGAAGGACACTCCCCGCCGGGAGCTGTTTTTT | CASTKDTPRRELFF
. | . | TRBJ1-2 | TRBV2 | TGTGCCAGCCACCTTTCCGGGCTGATTAACTATGGCTACACCTTC | CASHLSGLINYGYTF
. | few | TRBJ2-7 | TRBV28 | TGTGCCAGCAGTCCTTTCCGGGACACCTACGAGCAGTACTTC | CASSPFRDTYEQYF
TRBD1 | few | TRBJ1-2 | TRBV28 | TGTGCCAGCAGTTTGGCAGGGGGGACCGGTTCGGGCTACACCTTC | CASSLAGGTGSGYTF
. | many | TRBJ2-1 | TRBV6-1 | TGTGCCAGCACTACAGGGACCTACAATGAGCAGTTCTTC | CASTTGTYNEQFF
TRBD2 | . | TRBJ2-7 | TRBV19 | TGTGCCAGTAGGACTAGCGGGGGAAGCTCCTACGAGCAGTACTTC | CASRTSGGSSYEQYF
TRBD1 | once | TRBJ2-3 | TRBV7-3 | TGTGCCAGCAGCCTGGGACAGGGGGGCACAGATACGCAGTATTTT | CASSLGQGGTDTQYF
. | . | TRBJ1-5 | TRBV28 | TGTGCCAGCAGTCCCGGGACACTAAATCAGCCCCAGCATTTT | CASSPGTLNQPQHF
. | few | TRBJ2-6 | TRBV4-2 | TGTGCCAGCAGCCCTGACCCAGGGGTCGGGGCCAACGTCCTGACTTTC | CASSPDPGVGANVLTF
. | . | TRBJ2-1 | TRBV5-1 | TGCGCCAGCAGCTACGGGACTCTCAATGAGCAGTTCTTC | CASSYGTLNEQFF
TRBD1 | . | TRBJ1-1 | TRBV28 | TGTGCCAGCAGTTTGCTGACAGGGCCAACGCTGAGGACTGAAGCTTTCTTT | CASSLLTGPTLRTEAFF
. | . | TRBJ1-2 | TRBV4-3 | TGCGCCAGCAGCCCTGCAGGGTGGGACTATGGCTACACCTTC | CASSPAGWDYGYTF
. | . | TRBJ1-1 | TRBV29-1 | TGCAGCGCCGCGGGGGGGACGAACACTGAAGCTTTCTTT | CSAAGGTNTEAFF
TRBD2 | . | TRBJ2-7 | TRBV6-1 | TGTGCCAGCAGTGAAAGCGGGGTCTTGTCCTACGAGCAGTACTTC | CASSESGVLSYEQYF
. | . | TRBJ2-1 | TRBV9 | TGTGCCAGCAGCGTAGGCGGGGACCTCTCCTACAATGAGCAGTTCTTC | CASSVGGDLSYNEQFF